This T cell receptor beta chain was documented in a study of blood T cell repertoires in COVID-19. Study-wide context: PBMCs, B-cell-depleted T cells, or T cells provided the cDNA or gDNA that made up the material.

This table comes from immunoSEQ multiplex PCR, and its TCRdb copy is limited to in-frame clones, with some not included. The sample records more than 75,000 clones, around 89% being singletons. This sequence was found in a man aged 50 to 59 with COVID-19, enrolled during active disease. Sequencing was performed on peripheral blood.

The CDR3 here is CAWSVSGRSGNTIYF. Here the CDR3 DNA reads TGTGCCTGGAGTGTCTCAGGGCGGTCTGGAAACACCATATATTTT. The genes are TRBV30 and TRBJ1-3; tentatively, D is TRBD1 (5 bases). The V end was cut by 0 bases, the J end by 1 base, with 10 bases between. Germline V gives CDR1 GTSNPN, CDR2 SVGIG (reference sequence). The CDR3 consists of 15 residues.